One sample yielded the 16 T cell receptor beta chains listed below, sequenced in a study of blood T cells in healthy people across ages. Primed by a sample-barcoded 5' primer and a J-beta primer mix, a second PCR proceeded for roughly 7 to 11 cycles. TCRdb re-analysed the 5' RACE reads in MiXCR, keeping a single row per CDR3 protein. The table lists about 1.4 million distinct CDR3 sequences, 59% of them singletons. Material for sequencing was blood. The receptors here all came from a man between 18 and 29 years old in good health.

This clonotype turned up a few times. The gene calls are TRBV6-5 and TRBJ2-5; a possible D gene is TRBD2 (5 bases). The V and J ends lost 2 bases and 7 bases respectively, with 11 bases between them. Germline V gene lookup returns CDR1 MNHEY and CDR2 SVGAGI. The CDR3 spans 13 residues. CDR3 residues: CASSYDKDWTQYF. CDR3 in DNA: TGTGCCAGCAGTTACGACAAGGACTGGACCCAGTACTTC.

The chain recombines TRBV30 with TRBJ2-4, with 9 bases matching TRBD1. The better agreement between TRBJ2-7 and the DNA end casts doubt on the J call. The CDR3 runs 13 residues. Germline V gene sequence: CDR1 GTSNPN, CDR2 SVGIG (reference sequence). The CDR3 DNA follows: TGTGCCTGGGGGACAGGGCTACTCTACGAGCAGTACTTC. Translating gives CAWGTGLLYEQYF.

As for this clonotype: This may stem from a read error, because a much larger clone lies one nucleotide away. The gene calls are TRBV27 and TRBJ2-7; TRBD2 aligns across 11 bases. With V trimmed by 4 bases and J by 5 bases, 4 bases remained unmatched. The CDR3 sequence is 14 residues long. Germline V gives CDR1 MNHEY, CDR2 SMNVEV (reference sequence). CDR3 sequence (DNA): TGTGCCAGCAGTTCCGGGACTAGCGGCCACGAGCAGTACTTC. It is translated as CASSSGTSGHEQYF.

V usage is TRBV12-3 or TRBV12-4 and J usage is TRBJ2-5; D is uncertain. Trimming left V 6 bases short and J 3 bases short, with 20 bases between. This CDR3 spans 16 amino acids. The CDR3 DNA reads TGTGCCAGCAGCCTGCTGGAACGAGCAGTTGAAGAGACCCAGTACTTC. This encodes CASSLLERAVEETQYF.

This clonotype was found once. V gene TRBV29-1 combines with J gene TRBJ2-3; D not certain. CDR1 SQVTM and CDR2 ANQGSEA come from the germline V gene. Deletions cut 7 bases from V and 2 bases from J, with 7 bases between. The CDR3 consists of 11 residues. This CDR3 is CSGAITDTQYF. The CDR3 nucleotides read TGCAGCGGGGCGATCACAGATACGCAGTATTTT.

The rearrangement links TRBV29-1 to TRBJ2-5, with 8 bases identical to TRBD1. There are 12 residues in the CDR3. V gave up 6 bases and J gave up 11 bases; unmatched junction bases: 11. Germline V gives CDR1 SQVTM, CDR2 ANQGSEA. The DNA for the CDR3 is TGCAGCGTAGCCGGGACAGGCTACAAGCAGTACTTC. Translated, it gives CSVAGTGYKQYF.

V usage is TRBV4-2 and J usage is TRBJ1-3, with 7 bases aligning to TRBD1. CDR3 length: 20 residues. CDR1 and CDR2 (germline): LGHNA, YNFKEQ. Germline trimming cut 0 bases from V and 0 bases from J; bases unmatched to any gene: 14. CDR3 region: CASSQDRTGADPSSGNTIYF. The CDR3 DNA is TGTGCCAGCAGCCAAGATCGCACAGGGGCCGATCCGAGCTCTGGAAACACCATATATTTT.

The J gene is TRBJ1-5, the V gene TRBV4-3; D is possibly TRBD1 (6 bases). This CDR3 spans 17 amino acids. CDR1 and CDR2 (germline): LGHNA, YSLEER. The ends were cut back, 1 base at V and 7 bases at J, with 20 bases in the middle. CDR3 bases: TGCGCCAGCAGCCAAGCTCCGTTGACAGGCCTCTCCCAGCCCCAGCATTTT. This translates into CASSQAPLTGLSQPQHF.

The chain combines TRBV11-2 with TRBJ2-4; no firm D call. The V end lost 3 bases, the J end lost 7 bases, and 10 bases lay between the germline ends. In germline, CDR1 is SGHAT, CDR2 FQNNGV. The CDR3 is made up of 13 amino acids. The CDR3 sequence is CASSLHLGNIQYF. The CDR3 DNA follows: TGTGCCAGCAGCTTGCACTTAGGGAACATTCAGTACTTC. The full variable domain, rest sourced from reference TRBV11-2 and TRBJ2-4, is EAGVAQSPRYKIIEKRQSVAFWCNPISGHATLYWYQQILGQGPKLLIQFQNNGVVDDSQLPKDRFSAERLKGVDSTLKIQPAKLEDSAVYLCASSLHLGNIQYFGAGTRLSVL.

This clonotype was detected only once. The chain is built from TRBV6-1 and TRBJ2-2, with TRBD2 identical over 7 bases. From germline, CDR1 is MNHNS and CDR2 SASEGT. Losses at the gene ends were 6 bases for V and 0 bases for J; bases not matched to a gene: 10. The CDR3 extends over 17 amino acids. CDR3 loop: CASRPTGLAANTGELFF. CDR3 DNA: TGTGCCAGCAGACCTACCGGGCTAGCGGCGAACACCGGGGAGCTGTTTTTT.

V is TRBV15 and J is TRBJ1-6, with no clear D. CDR3 length: 16 residues. Germline CDR1 LNHNV, CDR2 YYDKDF (reference sequence). Trimming took off 3 bases at V and 2 bases at J, with 11 bases between the two ends. Written as DNA, the CDR3 is TGTGCCACCAGCAGGCGGAGGTGTACCTATAATTCACCCCTCCACTTT. Residues: CATSRRRCTYNSPLHF.

The gene calls are TRBV20-1 and TRBJ2-5; D possibly corresponds to TRBD1 (5 bases). The tail of the sequence fits TRBJ2-7 better, so the J call may be wrong. The CDR3 has 13 residues. The germline V gene has CDR1 DFQATT and CDR2 SNEGSKA (reference sequence). The DNA of the CDR3 is TGCAGTGCTAGAGATTTTCAGGGTTACGAGCAGTACTTC. Its translation: CSARDFQGYEQYF.

The chain has TRBV27 and TRBJ2-3; 8 bases agree with TRBD1. Germline-derived CDR1 and CDR2 are MNHEY and SMNVEV (reference sequence). This CDR3 spans 18 amino acids. With V trimmed by 0 bases and J by 0 bases, 8 bases remained unmatched. Written as DNA, the CDR3 is TGTGCCAGCAGTTTATCCTCCCCGACAGGGGCGAGCACAGATACGCAGTATTTT. Translating gives CASSLSSPTGASTDTQYF.

The chain joins TRBV6-7 to TRBJ1-2; possibly TRBD1 for D (5 bases). Being an ORF, TRBV6-7 has a function that is uncertain. This CDR3 is 15 amino acids long. The germline V and J ends were trimmed by 4 bases and 6 bases, with 18 bases remaining between them. CDR3 sequence: CASSSRDARRDGYTF. DNA for the CDR3: TGTGCCAGCAGTTCCCGGGACGCCCGGCGGGATGGCTACACCTTC.

The V gene is TRBV7-9, the J gene TRBJ1-2; the match to TRBD1 covers 10 bases. The V and J ends lost 4 bases and 7 bases, in that order; junction bases with no gene match: 12. CDR3 size: 16 residues. Germline V gene data show CDR1 as SEHNR and CDR2 as FQNEAQ (reference sequence). In nucleotides, the CDR3 is TGTGCCAGCAGCTCGTCCGGGACAGGGGTTTACAGTGGCTACACCTTC. Protein sequence: CASSSSGTGVYSGYTF.

This chain connects TRBV6-2 or TRBV6-3 to TRBJ1-5, with D possibly being TRBD1 (5 bases). The V end lost 8 bases, the J end lost 2 bases, and 19 bases lay between the germline ends. CDR1 MNHEY and CDR2 SVGEGT come from the germline V gene. This CDR3 comprises 16 residues. The CDR3 sequence is CASGLPAQGGNQPQHF. CDR3 DNA: TGTGCCAGCGGGCTTCCAGCGCAGGGCGGCAATCAGCCCCAGCATTTT.